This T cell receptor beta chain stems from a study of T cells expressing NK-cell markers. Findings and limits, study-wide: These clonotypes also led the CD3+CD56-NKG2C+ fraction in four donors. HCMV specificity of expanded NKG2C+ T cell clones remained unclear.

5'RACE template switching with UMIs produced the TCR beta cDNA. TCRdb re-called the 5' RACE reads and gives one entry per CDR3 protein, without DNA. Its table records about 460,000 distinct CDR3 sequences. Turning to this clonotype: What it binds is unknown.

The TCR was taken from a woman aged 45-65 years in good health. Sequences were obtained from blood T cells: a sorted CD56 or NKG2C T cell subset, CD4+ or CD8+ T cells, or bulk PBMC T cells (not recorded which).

The CDR3 spells CATSEIAGAAGELFF. The rearrangement joins TRBV24-1 to TRBJ2-2; TCRdb picks TRBD2, but there is no DNA to check that call. The CDR3 is 15 residues long. Germline CDR1 is KGHDR and CDR2 is SFDVKD.